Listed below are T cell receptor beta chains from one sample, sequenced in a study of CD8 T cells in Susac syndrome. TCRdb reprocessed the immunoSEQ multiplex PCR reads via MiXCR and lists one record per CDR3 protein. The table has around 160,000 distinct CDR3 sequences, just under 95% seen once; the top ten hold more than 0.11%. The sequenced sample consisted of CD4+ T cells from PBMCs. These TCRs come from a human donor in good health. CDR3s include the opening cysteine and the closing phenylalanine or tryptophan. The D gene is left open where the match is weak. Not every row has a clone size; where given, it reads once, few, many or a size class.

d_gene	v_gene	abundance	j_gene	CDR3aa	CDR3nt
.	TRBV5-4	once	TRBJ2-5	CASSLGDSVDSETQYF	TGTGCCAGCAGCTTAGGGGATAGCGTGGATTCAGAGACCCAGTACTTC
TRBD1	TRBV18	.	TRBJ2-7	CASSPPGQPEQYF	TGTGCCAGCTCACCACCGGGACAGCCCGAGCAGTACTTC
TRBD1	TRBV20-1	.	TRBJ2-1	CSAPRTGGNEQFF	TGCAGTGCTCCCCGGACAGGGGGCAATGAGCAGTTCTTC
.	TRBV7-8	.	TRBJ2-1	CASSVPGPYNNEQFF	TGTGCCAGCAGCGTCCCGGGGCCGTACAACAATGAGCAGTTCTTC
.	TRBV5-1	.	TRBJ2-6	CASSLQGHNGANVLTF	TGCGCCAGCAGCTTACAGGGTCATAATGGGGCCAACGTCCTGACTTTC
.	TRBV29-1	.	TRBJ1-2	CSAKRVNYGYTF	TGCAGCGCCAAGAGGGTTAACTATGGCTACACCTTC
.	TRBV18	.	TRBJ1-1	CASSSLSGVRGRDTEAFF	TGTGCCAGCTCATCCCTCTCGGGCGTGCGGGGGCGGGACACTGAAGCTTTCTTT
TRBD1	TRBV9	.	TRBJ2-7	CASSATGTGANEQYF	TGTGCCAGCAGCGCCACCGGGACAGGGGCCAACGAGCAGTACTTC
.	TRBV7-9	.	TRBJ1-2	CASSLVGGQGRNYGYTF	TGTGCCAGCAGCTTAGTCGGGGGCCAGGGACGGAACTATGGCTACACCTTC
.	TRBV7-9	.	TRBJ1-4	CASSSSGGTNEKLFF	TGTGCCAGCAGCTCGAGCGGGGGGACCAATGAAAAACTGTTTTTT
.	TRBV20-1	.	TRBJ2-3	CSLGGGTDTQYF	TGCAGTTTGGGGGGCGGAACAGATACGCAGTATTTT
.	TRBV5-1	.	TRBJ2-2	CASNSGRGHLNTGELFF	TGCGCCAGCAATTCCGGAAGGGGACACTTAAACACCGGGGAGCTGTTTTTT
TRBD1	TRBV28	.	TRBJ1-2	CASSLNRGDYGYTF	TGTGCCAGCAGTTTAAACAGGGGGGACTATGGCTACACCTTC
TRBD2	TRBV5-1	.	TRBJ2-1	CASSLISAGGYNEQFF	TGCGCCAGCAGCTTGATTTCTGCGGGGGGATACAATGAGCAGTTCTTC
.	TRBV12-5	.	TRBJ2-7	CASARTASYEQYF	TGTGCTAGTGCAAGGACAGCCTCCTACGAGCAGTACTTC
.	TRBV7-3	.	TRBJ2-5	CASSPNRLGETQYF	TGTGCCAGCAGCCCAAACCGACTAGGGGAGACCCAGTACTTC
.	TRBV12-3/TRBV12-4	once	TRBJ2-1	CASSDAAQSDEQFF	TGTGCCAGCAGTGACGCAGCCCAGAGTGATGAGCAGTTCTTC
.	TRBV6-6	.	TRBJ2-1	CASSYFTDGHEQFF	TGTGCCAGCAGTTACTTTACCGACGGGCATGAGCAGTTCTTC
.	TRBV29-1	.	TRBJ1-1	CSVRDTEAFF	TGCAGCGTGAGGGACACTGAAGCTTTCTTT
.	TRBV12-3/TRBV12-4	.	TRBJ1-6	CASSFGRLDSPLHF	TGTGCCAGCAGTTTCGGACGGTTGGATTCACCCCTCCACTTT
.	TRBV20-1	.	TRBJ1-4	CSAQTGGRSEKLFF	TGCAGTGCTCAGACAGGTGGCCGGAGTGAAAAACTGTTTTTT
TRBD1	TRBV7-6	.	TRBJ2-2	CASSPGTVKTGELFF	TGTGCCAGCAGCCCTGGGACAGTAAAAACCGGGGAGCTGTTTTTT
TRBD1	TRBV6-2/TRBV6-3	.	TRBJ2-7	CATRSGTGTYEQYF	TGTGCCACCCGATCCGGGACAGGGACCTACGAGCAGTACTTC
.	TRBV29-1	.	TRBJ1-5	CSVIETDSNQPQHF	TGCAGCGTGATCGAGACAGATAGCAATCAGCCCCAGCATTTT
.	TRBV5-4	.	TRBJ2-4	CASGGQGSHIQYF	TGTGCCAGCGGGGGGCAGGGAAGTCACATTCAGTACTTC
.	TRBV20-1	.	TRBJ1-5	CSARDRKGNQPQHF	TGCAGTGCTAGAGATCGGAAGGGCAATCAGCCCCAGCATTTT
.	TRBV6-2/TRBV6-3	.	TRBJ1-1	CASVPFGGGRTEAFF	TGTGCCAGCGTCCCGTTTGGGGGGGGAAGGACTGAAGCTTTCTTT
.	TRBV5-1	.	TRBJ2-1	CASSLGPQGGSYNEQFF	TGCGCCAGCAGCTTGGGGCCTCAGGGGGGCTCCTACAATGAGCAGTTCTTC
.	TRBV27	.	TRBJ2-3	CASKLRDADTQYF	TGTGCCAGTAAGCTTAGAGACGCAGATACGCAGTATTTT
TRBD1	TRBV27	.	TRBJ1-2	CASSIRQGYGYTF	TGTGCCAGCAGTATCCGACAGGGCTATGGCTACACCTTC
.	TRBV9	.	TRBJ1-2	CASSVGDTTLLNYGYTF	TGTGCCAGCAGCGTAGGCGACACGACTCTACTTAACTATGGCTACACCTTC
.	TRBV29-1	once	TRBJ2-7	CSVGKGINYEQYF	TGCAGCGTTGGCAAGGGAATAAACTACGAGCAGTACTTC